The TCR beta chain described here comes from a study of cytomegalovirus exposure and HLA in healthy donors. The wider study: Prior work identified 100 million to 130 million unique TCR beta sequences in roughly 190 million T cells. Regarding the study as a whole: A later analysis found common viral pathogens apparently linked to several of the most significant clusters. A later analysis linked a missense DCLRE1C variant to TCR beta V- and J-gene trimming. More clonal expansion characterized HLA-associated TCR beta chains than equally common others in a later analysis.

From germline, CDR1 is MNHNS and CDR2 SASEGT. The ends were cut back, 2 bases at V and 1 base at J, with 12 bases in the middle. The CDR3 is made up of 15 amino acids. 60 Vbeta and 13 Jbeta primers were used in PCR. Produced via immunoSEQ multiplex PCR; TCRdb's table is partial and in-frame only. The sample includes about 150,000 clones, more than 75% of them seen just once. This clone was found a few times. Its antigen is unknown. This TCR was recovered from a man aged 30-40 years in good health and CMV-seropositive. The material sequenced was PBMCs. The genes are TRBV6-1 and TRBJ2-7, with D perhaps TRBD2 (5 bases). CDR3 DNA: TGTGCCAGCAGTGAATTCCCGGGGTATTCCTACGAGCAGTACTTC. It codes for CASSEFPGYSYEQYF.